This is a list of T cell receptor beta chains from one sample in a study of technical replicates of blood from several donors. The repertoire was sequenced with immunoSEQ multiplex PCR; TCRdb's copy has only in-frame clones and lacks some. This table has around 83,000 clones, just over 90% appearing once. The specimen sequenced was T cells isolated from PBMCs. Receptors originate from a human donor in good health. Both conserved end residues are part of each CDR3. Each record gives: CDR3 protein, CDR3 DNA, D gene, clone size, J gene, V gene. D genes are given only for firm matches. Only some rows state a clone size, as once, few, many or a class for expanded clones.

CASTYSEGCHATPSYEQYF | TGCGCCAGCACCTACTCGGAGGGCTGTCATGCTACCCCATCCTACGAGCAGTACTTC | - | - | TRBJ2-7 | TRBV10-1
CASSLVSGKETQYF | TGCGCCAGCAGCTTGGTGAGCGGGAAAGAGACCCAGTACTTC | TRBD2 | - | TRBJ2-5 | TRBV5-1
CASSSDRGGEKLFF | TGTGCCAGCAGCTCGGACAGGGGAGGGGAAAAACTGTTTTTT | TRBD1 | - | TRBJ1-4 | TRBV5-4
CASSLNTGTGSRQPQHF | TGTGCCAGCAGTCTCAATACCGGGACAGGTTCGAGGCAGCCCCAGCATTTT | TRBD1 | - | TRBJ1-5 | TRBV28
CASSVGGRATGELFF | TGTGCCAGCAGCGTAGGCGGGAGGGCTACCGGGGAGCTGTTTTTT | TRBD2 | - | TRBJ2-2 | TRBV9
CASGPDRDTYEQYF | TGTGCTAGTGGACCTGACCGGGATACCTACGAGCAGTACTTC | - | - | TRBJ2-7 | TRBV12-5
CASSFLTRGNEQFF | TGTGCCAGCAGTTTCTTGACCCGAGGAAATGAGCAGTTCTTC | - | once | TRBJ2-1 | TRBV28
CASSGTGTTNTGELFF | TGTGCCAGCAGCGGAACCGGGACAACCAACACCGGGGAGCTGTTTTTT | - | - | TRBJ2-2 | TRBV7-9
CASSLLGDYSGASTDTQYF | TGTGCCAGCAGTTTGTTAGGAGACTATAGCGGGGCTAGCACAGATACGCAGTATTTT | TRBD2 | - | TRBJ2-3 | TRBV28
CASSRHNMRTGKEGTGTDTQYF | TGCGCCAGCAGCCGCCATAACATGCGGACAGGGAAGGAAGGCACAGGCACAGATACGCAGTATTTT | TRBD1 | - | TRBJ2-3 | TRBV4-1
CASATPDGSSSYNEQFF | TGTGCCAGCGCCACACCCGACGGCTCTAGCTCCTACAATGAGCAGTTCTTC | - | - | TRBJ2-1 | TRBV28
CASSESPDSAEQYF | TGCGCCAGCAGTGAGTCTCCGGACAGTGCGGAGCAGTACTTC | - | - | TRBJ2-7 | TRBV10-1
CASSDGGTGYSGELFF | TGTGCCAGCAGTGATGGGGGGACAGGGTATTCCGGGGAGCTGTTTTTT | TRBD1 | - | TRBJ2-2 | TRBV6-1
CASSQEGLAGGNTGELFF | TGCGCCAGCAGCCAAGAGGGTCTAGCGGGGGGTAACACCGGGGAGCTGTTTTTT | TRBD2 | - | TRBJ2-2 | TRBV4-1
CASSATGHEQFF | TGTGCCAGCAGTGCGACAGGACATGAGCAGTTCTTC | - | - | TRBJ2-1 | TRBV28
CASSIEASYGYTF | TGTGCCAGTAGTATAGAGGCCAGCTATGGCTACACCTTC | - | - | TRBJ1-2 | TRBV19
CASSQGASGSTDTQYF | TGTGCCAGCAGCCAAGGTGCTAGCGGGAGCACAGATACGCAGTATTTT | TRBD2 | - | TRBJ2-3 | TRBV4-2
CASSPQGENNEQFF | TGTGCCAGCAGTCCCCAGGGTGAGAACAATGAGCAGTTCTTC | - | few | TRBJ2-1 | TRBV6-4
CATVDRGFGYTF | TGTGCCACGGTGGACAGGGGGTTTGGCTACACCTTC | TRBD1 | - | TRBJ1-2 | TRBV19
CASSFGAGELVGELFF | TGTGCCAGCAGCTTCGGGGCGGGGGAGTTAGTCGGGGAGCTGTTTTTT | TRBD2 | - | TRBJ2-2 | TRBV7-6
CASSSPGTENTGELFF | TGTGCCAGCAGTAGCCCCGGGACAGAGAACACCGGGGAGCTGTTTTTT | TRBD1 | - | TRBJ2-2 | TRBV7-9
CATSRDERENYEQYF | TGTGCCACCAGCAGAGATGAGCGGGAGAACTACGAGCAGTACTTC | TRBD2 | - | TRBJ2-7 | TRBV15
CASSRHRGENTEAFF | TGTGCCAGCAGTCGCCACAGGGGCGAGAACACTGAAGCTTTCTTT | TRBD1 | - | TRBJ1-1 | TRBV6-5